These T cell receptor beta chains were read from a single sample in a study of shared clonotypes between healthy human individuals. TCRdb keeps only in-frame clones here, not all; method: immunoSEQ multiplex PCR. The table records about 960,000 clones, 70% to 85% of them present only once. Sequences were obtained from memory CD4+ T cells sorted from blood. These receptors came from a young man in good health. The CDR3 runs from the conserved cysteine through the conserved F or W. A D gene is named only where the DNA matches it firmly. Clone size is shown for a subset of rows, as once, few, many or a class of expanded clone.

v_call: TRBV7-9; j_call: TRBJ1-1; d_call: .; clone_size: .; cdr3_nt: TGTGCCAGCAGTCTTAGCGATGGTGAAGCTTTCTTT; cdr3_aa: CASSLSDGEAFF
v_call: TRBV6-5; j_call: TRBJ1-2; d_call: .; clone_size: .; cdr3_nt: TGTGCCAGCAGTTTGTCGAGGGGGAGCGGTGGCTACACCTTC; cdr3_aa: CASSLSRGSGGYTF
v_call: TRBV10-1; j_call: TRBJ2-1; d_call: TRBD1; clone_size: .; cdr3_nt: TGCGCCAGCAGTGACGGAAACAGGGGGCGAGAGGAGCAGTTCTTC; cdr3_aa: CASSDGNRGREEQFF
v_call: TRBV2; j_call: TRBJ2-7; d_call: .; clone_size: .; cdr3_nt: TGTGCCAGCAAAAATTTGGGTAATTACGAGCAGTACTTC; cdr3_aa: CASKNLGNYEQYF
v_call: TRBV18; j_call: TRBJ1-1; d_call: .; clone_size: .; cdr3_nt: TGTGCCAGCTCACCACAGGGGTCGCGCACTGAAGCTTTCTTT; cdr3_aa: CASSPQGSRTEAFF
v_call: TRBV6-1; j_call: TRBJ1-2; d_call: TRBD1; clone_size: many; cdr3_nt: TGTGCCAGCAGTGAAGGGAGGGGGCGGCAGGGCTACACCTTC; cdr3_aa: CASSEGRGRQGYTF
v_call: TRBV10-3; j_call: TRBJ2-5; d_call: .; clone_size: .; cdr3_nt: TGTGCCATCAGTGAGTCCGGACCGGGGGAGACCCAGTACTTC; cdr3_aa: CAISESGPGETQYF
v_call: TRBV7-9; j_call: TRBJ2-3; d_call: .; clone_size: .; cdr3_nt: TGTGCCAGCAGCTCCCATATGGGCACAGATACGCAGTATTTT; cdr3_aa: CASSSHMGTDTQYF
v_call: TRBV27; j_call: TRBJ2-6; d_call: .; clone_size: .; cdr3_nt: TGTGCCAGCAGTTCGAGTCCCTCGTTCCCTGGGGCCAACGTCCTGACTTTC; cdr3_aa: CASSSSPSFPGANVLTF
v_call: TRBV7-9; j_call: TRBJ2-2; d_call: TRBD2; clone_size: .; cdr3_nt: TGTGCCAGCAGGCCAGCCGGACTAGCGGGAGGTCACGGGGAGCTGTTTTTT; cdr3_aa: CASRPAGLAGGHGELFF
v_call: TRBV28; j_call: TRBJ2-2; d_call: .; clone_size: many; cdr3_nt: TGTGCCAGCAGTTTACCGGGGGCCCTGAACACCGGGGAGCTGTTTTTT; cdr3_aa: CASSLPGALNTGELFF
v_call: TRBV5-4; j_call: TRBJ1-2; d_call: .; clone_size: .; cdr3_nt: TGTGCCAGCAGCTTGGCCCCGGGGTCTAACTATGGCTACACCTTC; cdr3_aa: CASSLAPGSNYGYTF
v_call: TRBV4-1; j_call: TRBJ2-5; d_call: TRBD2; clone_size: once; cdr3_nt: TGCGCCAGCAGCCAAGTAGAAGCGGGAGGCTCAAGGGGGGAGGAGACCCAGTACTTC; cdr3_aa: CASSQVEAGGSRGEETQYF
v_call: TRBV27; j_call: TRBJ1-2; d_call: .; clone_size: .; cdr3_nt: TGTGCCAGCAGTTTTTCTGGGGGCAATGGCTACACCTTC; cdr3_aa: CASSFSGGNGYTF
v_call: TRBV7-8; j_call: TRBJ1-1; d_call: .; clone_size: .; cdr3_nt: TGTGCCAGCAGCTTAGCGGCCAGGAACACTGAAGCTTTCTTT; cdr3_aa: CASSLAARNTEAFF
v_call: TRBV7-2; j_call: TRBJ2-7; d_call: .; clone_size: .; cdr3_nt: TGTGCCAGCAGCTTAGTAGGTCAGGGGAACTACGAGCAGTACTTC; cdr3_aa: CASSLVGQGNYEQYF
v_call: TRBV5-1; j_call: TRBJ2-5; d_call: TRBD1; clone_size: few; cdr3_nt: TGCGCCAGCAGCTGGAACGTGGGACAGGGTAAAGAGACCCAGTACTTC; cdr3_aa: CASSWNVGQGKETQYF
v_call: TRBV10-3; j_call: TRBJ2-5; d_call: .; clone_size: .; cdr3_nt: TGTGCCATCAGTGGATCGGGGCAGCAGGAGACCCAGTACTTC; cdr3_aa: CAISGSGQQETQYF
v_call: TRBV18; j_call: TRBJ1-1; d_call: .; clone_size: .; cdr3_nt: TGTGCCAGCTCACCCGGATCTGAGGGTGAAGCTTTCTTT; cdr3_aa: CASSPGSEGEAFF
v_call: TRBV18; j_call: TRBJ2-7; d_call: TRBD2; clone_size: once; cdr3_nt: TGTGCCAGCTCACCACTAGCGGGGGTCTACGAGCAGTACTTC; cdr3_aa: CASSPLAGVYEQYF
v_call: TRBV5-6; j_call: TRBJ1-3; d_call: TRBD1; clone_size: .; cdr3_nt: TGTGCCAGCAGCTCGTTCGACAGGGGCTCTGGAAACACCATATATTTT; cdr3_aa: CASSSFDRGSGNTIYF
v_call: TRBV5-1; j_call: TRBJ2-7; d_call: .; clone_size: .; cdr3_nt: TGCGCCAGCAGCCCCACAGGGAACTACGAGCAGTACTTC; cdr3_aa: CASSPTGNYEQYF
v_call: TRBV28; j_call: TRBJ2-7; d_call: TRBD1; clone_size: .; cdr3_nt: TGTGCCAGCAGTTTACCCTGGTCGACAGGGGGCGGGTACGAGCAGTACTTC; cdr3_aa: CASSLPWSTGGGYEQYF
v_call: TRBV5-4; j_call: TRBJ2-7; d_call: TRBD2; clone_size: .; cdr3_nt: TGTGCCAGCAGCTTGGGGGGTTCGCTAGCGGCAAACCCCTACGAGCAGTACTTC; cdr3_aa: CASSLGGSLAANPYEQYF
v_call: TRBV11-2; j_call: TRBJ2-7; d_call: TRBD2; clone_size: once; cdr3_nt: TGTGCCAGCAGCTTTACTAGCGGGAGGTACGAGCAGTACTTC; cdr3_aa: CASSFTSGRYEQYF
v_call: TRBV19; j_call: TRBJ2-2; d_call: .; clone_size: few; cdr3_nt: TGTGCCAGTAGTATAAGGGTATGGGCCGGGGAGCTGTTTTTT; cdr3_aa: CASSIRVWAGELFF
v_call: TRBV6-5; j_call: TRBJ1-4; d_call: TRBD1; clone_size: .; cdr3_nt: TGTGCCAGCAGTCTGGGACAGGGAGTTAATGAAAAACTGTTTTTT; cdr3_aa: CASSLGQGVNEKLFF
v_call: TRBV5-4; j_call: TRBJ2-2; d_call: TRBD2; clone_size: .; cdr3_nt: TGTGCCAGCAGCACCGGGACTAGCGGGGGAACCGGGGAGCTGTTTTTT; cdr3_aa: CASSTGTSGGTGELFF
v_call: TRBV5-1; j_call: TRBJ1-5; d_call: .; clone_size: .; cdr3_nt: TGCGCCAGCAGCGTTGACGGTGGGAGCAATCAGCCCCAGCATTTT; cdr3_aa: CASSVDGGSNQPQHF
v_call: TRBV29-1; j_call: TRBJ2-1; d_call: .; clone_size: .; cdr3_nt: TGCAGCGTGAAAGCAGGAAATGAGCAGTTCTTC; cdr3_aa: CSVKAGNEQFF
v_call: TRBV15; j_call: TRBJ2-4; d_call: .; clone_size: .; cdr3_nt: TGTGCCACCAGCAGAGCGTTAACAGGGAACATTCAGTACTTC; cdr3_aa: CATSRALTGNIQYF
v_call: TRBV9; j_call: TRBJ1-1; d_call: TRBD1; clone_size: .; cdr3_nt: TGTGCCAGCAGCCCCCCCAGGGGACAGGGGGCACCGTCTGAAGCTTTCTTT; cdr3_aa: CASSPPRGQGAPSEAFF
v_call: TRBV4-2; j_call: TRBJ2-2; d_call: TRBD2; clone_size: once; cdr3_nt: TGTGCCAGCAGCCAAGAAGCGGCGGGGGGCTTACATGCCGGGGAGCTGTTTTTT; cdr3_aa: CASSQEAAGGLHAGELFF
v_call: TRBV5-1; j_call: TRBJ2-2; d_call: .; clone_size: once; cdr3_nt: TGCGCCAGCAGCTTAGGACAGTTACCGAACACCGGGGAGCTGTTTTTT; cdr3_aa: CASSLGQLPNTGELFF
v_call: TRBV19; j_call: TRBJ2-7; d_call: TRBD1; clone_size: .; cdr3_nt: TGTGCCACCCGAGCCACCGGGACAGGGCACGAGCAGTACTTC; cdr3_aa: CATRATGTGHEQYF
v_call: TRBV7-6; j_call: TRBJ1-2; d_call: .; clone_size: .; cdr3_nt: TGTGCCAGCAGCTTAGAGACGGGGCTTGGCTACACCTTC; cdr3_aa: CASSLETGLGYTF
v_call: TRBV28; j_call: TRBJ2-7; d_call: .; clone_size: .; cdr3_nt: TGTGCCAGCAGTTATCACTACGAGCAGTACTTC; cdr3_aa: CASSYHYEQYF
v_call: TRBV11-2; j_call: TRBJ2-1; d_call: .; clone_size: .; cdr3_nt: TGTGCCAGCAGTCGCCGGGCCGTTAATGAGCAGTTCTTC; cdr3_aa: CASSRRAVNEQFF
v_call: TRBV4-3; j_call: TRBJ2-4; d_call: .; clone_size: .; cdr3_nt: TGCGCCAGCAGCCAAGAAGTGACGGCCAAAAACATTCAGTACTTC; cdr3_aa: CASSQEVTAKNIQYF
v_call: TRBV5-1; j_call: TRBJ1-6; d_call: .; clone_size: .; cdr3_nt: TGCGCCAGCAGCCCGGCAACAGGGTCTAATTCACCCCTCCACTTT; cdr3_aa: CASSPATGSNSPLHF
v_call: TRBV10-1; j_call: TRBJ2-3; d_call: TRBD1; clone_size: .; cdr3_nt: TGCGCCAGCAGTGAGCGACAGGGGGCTATAGATACGCAGTATTTT; cdr3_aa: CASSERQGAIDTQYF